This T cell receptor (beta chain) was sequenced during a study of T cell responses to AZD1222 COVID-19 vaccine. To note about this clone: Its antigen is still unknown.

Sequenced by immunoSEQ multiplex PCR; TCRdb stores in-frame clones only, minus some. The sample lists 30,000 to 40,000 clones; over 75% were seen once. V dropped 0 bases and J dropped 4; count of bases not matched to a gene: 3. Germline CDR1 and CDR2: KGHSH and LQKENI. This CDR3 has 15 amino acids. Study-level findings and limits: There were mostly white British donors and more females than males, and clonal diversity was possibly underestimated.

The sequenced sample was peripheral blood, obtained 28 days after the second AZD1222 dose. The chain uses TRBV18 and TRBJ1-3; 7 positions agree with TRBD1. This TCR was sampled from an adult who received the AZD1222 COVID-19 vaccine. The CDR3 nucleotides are TGTGCCAGCTCACCACCGACAGGGAAAGGAAACACCATATATTTT. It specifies CASSPPTGKGNTIYF.